This is a list of T cell receptor beta chains from one sample in a study of blood T cell repertoires in COVID-19. Clones were sequenced by immunoSEQ multiplex PCR, and TCRdb holds only the in-frame ones, with some missing. The sample lists 80,000 to 90,000 clones, around four fifths seen once, with around 11% in the top ten. What was sequenced was peripheral blood. The receptors originated from a man aged 65 to 85 with acute or convalescent COVID-19. CDR3s include the opening cysteine and the closing phenylalanine or tryptophan. The order of the fields is clone size, D gene, J gene, V gene, CDR3 DNA, CDR3 protein. D genes are given only for firm matches. Expanded clones are given a class, and other clones once, few, many or no size at all.

clone_size: NA
d_call: TRBD2
j_call: TRBJ2-3
v_call: TRBV20-1
cdr3_nt: TGCAGTGCTAGTCCCGGGACTAGCCAATTCCCGGATACGCAGTATTTT
cdr3_aa: CSASPGTSQFPDTQYF

clone_size: once
d_call: NA
j_call: TRBJ2-2
v_call: TRBV7-2
cdr3_nt: TGTGCCAGCCACGAGGAACCGAACACCGGGGAGCTGTTTTTT
cdr3_aa: CASHEEPNTGELFF

clone_size: few
d_call: TRBD1
j_call: TRBJ2-1
v_call: TRBV4-1
cdr3_nt: TGCGCCAGCAGCCCGGACAGGGCAATCTACAATGAGCAGTTCTTC
cdr3_aa: CASSPDRAIYNEQFF

clone_size: few
d_call: NA
j_call: TRBJ1-4
v_call: TRBV3-1/TRBV3-2
cdr3_nt: TGTGCCAGCAGCCAACAGGCGCTTAATGAAAAACTGTTTTTT
cdr3_aa: CASSQQALNEKLFF

clone_size: NA
d_call: NA
j_call: TRBJ2-7
v_call: TRBV5-1
cdr3_nt: TGCGCCAGCAGCCCGCGGGACCAATCTTACTCCTACGAGCAGTACTTC
cdr3_aa: CASSPRDQSYSYEQYF

clone_size: few
d_call: TRBD1
j_call: TRBJ1-2
v_call: TRBV19
cdr3_nt: TGTGCCAGTAGTATAGACGCAGGGGGCTATGGCTACACCTTC
cdr3_aa: CASSIDAGGYGYTF

clone_size: NA
d_call: NA
j_call: TRBJ1-2
v_call: TRBV2
cdr3_nt: TGTGCCAGCAAGGATGAGGGGGAATATGGCTACACCTTC
cdr3_aa: CASKDEGEYGYTF

clone_size: NA
d_call: TRBD1
j_call: TRBJ2-3
v_call: TRBV11-1
cdr3_nt: TGTGCCAGCAGCCTAGACAGGGACACGCAGTATTTT
cdr3_aa: CASSLDRDTQYF

clone_size: NA
d_call: TRBD1
j_call: TRBJ2-5
v_call: TRBV14
cdr3_nt: TGTGCCAGCAGCCCGGGACAGCTCCCCAAGACCCAGTACTTC
cdr3_aa: CASSPGQLPKTQYF

clone_size: NA
d_call: TRBD2
j_call: TRBJ2-5
v_call: TRBV11-1
cdr3_nt: TGTGCCAGCAGCCGCGGGGGGGAGGTAGAGACCCAGTACTTC
cdr3_aa: CASSRGGEVETQYF